Listed below are T cell receptor beta chains from one sample, sequenced in a study of long-term antiretroviral therapy in people with HIV. Measured with immunoSEQ multiplex PCR; TCRdb has only the in-frame clones, and not every one. The sample yields around 25,000 clones, around 88% seen once. The starting material was unsorted PBMCs, obtained around 4.5 years after starting antiretroviral therapy. The receptor set was obtained from a man aged 25-45 years with HIV. Each CDR3 is given with its conserved first and last residue. A D gene is named only where the DNA matches it firmly. Where a row states a size, it is once, few, many or the class of an expanded clone; other rows omit it.

V	J	D	size	CDR3	DNA
TRBV2	TRBJ2-7	-	-	CASSIGLEQYF	TGTGCCAGCAGTATCGGTCTCGAGCAGTACTTC
TRBV6-6	TRBJ1-1	TRBD1	-	CASSYSGQGEGAFF	TGTGCCAGCAGTTACTCGGGACAGGGGGAAGGAGCTTTCTTT
TRBV29-1	TRBJ1-1	-	-	CTAEEGNTEAFF	TGCACCGCGGAGGAGGGGAACACTGAAGCTTTCTTT
TRBV7-3	TRBJ2-1	-	few	CASSLAALKEQFF	TGTGCCAGCAGCTTGGCAGCCCTTAAAGAGCAGTTCTTC
TRBV28	TRBJ1-2	-	-	CASRPAGYGYTF	TGTGCCAGCAGGCCCGCCGGCTACGGCTACACCTTC
TRBV7-6	TRBJ2-5	TRBD2	-	CASSGNQRGGLETQYF	TGTGCCAGCAGCGGGAACCAGCGGGGGGGTTTGGAGACCCAGTACTTC
TRBV7-8	TRBJ1-3	-	-	CASSLTAGGNTIYF	TGTGCCAGCAGCCTAACCGCGGGAGGAAACACCATATATTTT
TRBV5-6	TRBJ1-5	-	-	CASSRSRTFGNQPQHF	TGTGCCAGCAGCAGATCCCGTACGTTCGGCAATCAGCCCCAGCATTTT
TRBV4-2	TRBJ2-5	-	-	CASSPGQGGGELETQYF	TGTGCCAGCAGCCCAGGCCAGGGCGGGGGCGAGTTGGAGACCCAGTACTTC
TRBV25-1	TRBJ2-1	TRBD2	-	CASSDTTSGDNEQFF	TGTGCCAGCAGTGACACAACTAGCGGGGACAATGAGCAGTTCTTC
TRBV7-8	TRBJ1-1	-	-	CASAPAGRTEAFF	TGTGCCAGCGCCCCGGCGGGACGCACTGAAGCTTTCTTT
TRBV19	TRBJ1-3	TRBD1	-	CASRGQGQGTGNTIYF	TGTGCCAGTAGGGGGCAGGGACAGGGTACTGGAAACACCATATATTTT
TRBV14	TRBJ1-1	-	once	CASSRNTEAFF	TGTGCCAGCAGCCGGAACACTGAAGCTTTCTTT
TRBV25-1	TRBJ2-7	TRBD1	-	CASSPPGGGTGTYEQYF	TGTGCCAGCAGTCCTCCAGGGGGGGGGACAGGGACCTACGAGCAGTACTTC
TRBV19	TRBJ2-7	-	-	CASSIRDGAFNYEQYF	TGTGCCAGTAGTATACGGGACGGAGCTTTCAACTACGAGCAGTACTTC
TRBV4-3	TRBJ2-3	-	once	CASSQDWPSTDTQYF	TGCGCCAGCAGCCAAGACTGGCCTAGCACAGATACGCAGTATTTT
TRBV18	TRBJ2-3	-	-	CASSPGTWTDTQYF	TGTGCCAGCTCACCAGGGACGTGGACAGATACGCAGTATTTT
TRBV27	TRBJ2-3	-	-	CASRERSTDTQYF	TGTGCCAGCAGGGAAAGGAGCACAGATACGCAGTATTTT
TRBV25-1	TRBJ1-4	-	-	CASSGGGGNEKLFF	TGTGCCAGCAGTGGGGGAGGGGGTAACGAAAAACTGTTTTTT
TRBV7-2	TRBJ1-5	-	few	CASSPRGSNQPQHF	TGTGCCAGCAGTCCAAGGGGTAGCAATCAGCCCCAGCATTTT
TRBV11-2	TRBJ2-5	-	-	CASSLVGSPGGETQYF	TGTGCCAGCAGCTTAGTGGGGTCCCCTGGGGGAGAGACCCAGTACTTC
TRBV19	TRBJ1-2	-	-	CASRRDYGYTF	TGTGCCAGTAGGAGGGACTATGGCTACACCTTC